What follows are 30 T cell receptor beta chains derived from one specimen sequenced in a study of cytomegalovirus exposure and HLA in healthy donors. Vbeta (60) and Jbeta (13) primers were used in the PCR. TCRdb keeps only in-frame clones here, not all; method: immunoSEQ multiplex PCR. The sample records 210,000 or so clones, under 80% being singletons. Sequencing input: PBMCs. These receptors were collected from a girl aged 2 to 9 in good health and CMV-seronegative.

This clone was seen a single time. The V and J genes are TRBV5-1 and TRBJ2-5; 7 positions match TRBD1. With V trimmed by 4 bases and J by 5 bases, 17 bases remained unmatched. This CDR3 comprises 17 residues. CDR1 SGHRS and CDR2 YFSETQ come from the germline V gene. CDR3 amino acids: CASSPRPLDRSRETQYF. The CDR3 DNA is TGCGCCAGCAGCCCTCGCCCTTTGGACAGGTCGCGCGAGACCCAGTACTTC. Supplemented by reference TRBV5-1 and TRBJ2-5, the full variable domain reads KAGVTQTPRYLIKTRGQQVTLSCSPISGHRSVSWYQQTPGQGLQFLFEYFSETQRNKGNFPGRFSGRQFSNSRSEMNVSTLELGDSALYLCASSPRPLDRSRETQYFGPGTRLLVL.

Comments on this clone: Its ends do not fully match the called genes, so a read error is possible. The chain couples TRBV2 to TRBJ1-1, with a tentative D call TRBD1 (5 bases). The CDR3 has 14 amino acids. From germline, CDR1 is SNHLY and CDR2 FYNNEI. The CDR3 here is CASTTLDRNTETFF. For the CDR3, the DNA is TGTGCCAGCACCACCCTCGACAGAAACACTGAAACTTTCTTT.

The chain uses TRBV6-7 and TRBJ1-3; D is unresolved. TRBV6-7 is assigned to the ORF class and has an uncertain function. The CDR3 is made up of 17 amino acids. Trimming took 10 bases from V and 2 from J, leaving 24 bases between them. The CDR3 coding sequence is TGTGCCACCATGCCTGATTCGACGGGTATTGCTGGAAACACCATATATTTT. This codes for CATMPDSTGIAGNTIYF.

This clone appeared once. The gene calls are TRBV7-9 and TRBJ1-3; 7 bases are a match to TRBD1. The germline V gene has CDR1 SEHNR and CDR2 FQNEAQ (reference sequence). J lost 2 bases, V lost 3 bases, and 4 bases had no gene match. CDR3 length: 15 residues. CDR3 protein: CASSFQGVAGNTIYF. CDR3 nucleotides: TGTGCCAGCAGCTTCCAGGGGGTCGCTGGAAACACCATATATTTT.

This rearrangement joins TRBV6-5 to TRBJ1-1, with D possibly matching TRBD1 (5 bases). Germline CDR1 is MNHEY and CDR2 is SVGAGI. CDR3 length equals 13 residues. Between the trimmed V and J ends, which lost 7 bases and 4 bases, there was a span of 13 bases. The CDR3 region has the DNA TGTGCCAGCATGTCCAGGGTGGGCACTGAAGCTTTCTTT. It translates to CASMSRVGTEAFF.

This chain's CDR3 is CASSLADSNYGYTF. CDR3 nucleotides: TGTGCCAGCAGCTTAGCCGACAGTAACTATGGCTACACCTTC. The chain combines TRBV7-9 with TRBJ1-2, with a weak D call TRBD1 (5 bases). Germline V gene sequence: CDR1 SEHNR, CDR2 FQNEAQ (reference sequence). V was clipped by 0 bases and J by 1 base, with 6 bases between them. This CDR3 is built from 14 residues.

The gene calls are TRBV6-1 and TRBJ2-1; D is ambiguous. The V end was cut by 5 bases, the J end by 7 bases, with 6 bases between. CDR1 and CDR2 from the germline V gene are MNHNS and SASEGT. This CDR3 spans 11 amino acids. CDR3 loop: CASSYGNEQFF. DNA for the CDR3: TGTGCCAGCAGTTACGGGAATGAGCAGTTCTTC.

In its sample, this clone was seen a few times. The chain couples TRBV6-5 to TRBJ1-2; no reliable D call. This CDR3 has 15 residues. Germline CDR1 reads MNHEY; CDR2 reads SVGAGI. V lost 2 bases and J lost 8, with 18 bases in between. The CDR3 DNA reads TGTGCCAGCAGTTACACGGCCGGGGTGTTGGAGGGCTACACCTTC. Translated, it gives CASSYTAGVLEGYTF.

This clone was found once. The V and J genes are TRBV30 and TRBJ2-7, with D possibly being TRBD2 (7 bases). Trimming took off 5 bases at V and 0 bases at J, with 14 bases between the two ends. Germline lookup yields CDR1 GTSNPN and CDR2 SVGIG (reference sequence). CDR3 size: 14 residues. This CDR3 reads CAWSSGQSSYEQYF. The CDR3, as DNA: TGTGCCTGGTCTAGCGGACAGAGCTCCTACGAGCAGTACTTC.

This clone was counted a single time. The chain carries TRBV18 and TRBJ1-1; no clear D gene. The CDR3 runs to 14 residues. V dropped 6 bases and J dropped 2 bases, with 13 bases sitting between them. Germline lookup yields CDR1 KGHSH and CDR2 LQKENI. As DNA, the CDR3 is TGTGCCAGCTCTCCAGTTAAGCTAAACACTGAAGCTTTCTTT. The encoded protein is CASSPVKLNTEAFF.

The chain is built from TRBV15 and TRBJ1-1; 12 nucleotides line up with TRBD1. V lost 3 bases and J lost 10; bases outside the gene matches: 12. The germline CDR1 and CDR2 sequences are LNHNV and YYDKDF (reference sequence). The CDR3 is made up of 16 amino acids. DNA of the CDR3: TGTGCCACCAGCAGTTCGACGGGACAGGGGGCCTCGGGAGCTTTCTTT. Translation gives CATSSSTGQGASGAFF.

This clone was seen just once. The chain couples TRBV11-2 to TRBJ2-5; D unresolved. This CDR3 comprises 15 residues. Germline CDR1 reads SGHAT; CDR2 reads FQNNGV. Between the trimmed V and J ends, which lost 1 base and 0 bases, there was a span of 9 bases. The CDR3 loop is CASSLGGSNQETQYF. CDR3 bases: TGTGCCAGCAGCTTAGGTGGCTCCAACCAAGAGACCCAGTACTTC.

V gene TRBV9 combines with J gene TRBJ2-5; 15 bases map to TRBD2. The CDR3 runs 17 residues. The junction had 7 bases not matched to a gene; V was cut back by 3 bases and J by 4 bases. Germline values: CDR1 SGDLS, CDR2 YYNGEE. As DNA, the CDR3 is TGTGCCAGCAGCGAGGGGACTAGCGGGAGGCTGGGAGAGACCCAGTACTTC. Residues: CASSEGTSGRLGETQYF.

The V and J genes are TRBV29-1 and TRBJ2-3, with TRBD1 matching over 10 bases. The trim removed 7 bases at V and 0 bases at J, leaving 4 bases unmatched. The CDR3 covers 14 residues. Germline CDR1 is SQVTM and CDR2 is ANQGSEA. CDR3 protein: CSATGGYSTDTQYF. The CDR3 region has the DNA TGCAGCGCGACAGGGGGCTACAGCACAGATACGCAGTATTTT.

CDR3 sequence: CASRRGGAETYEQYF. In nucleotides, the CDR3 is TGTGCCAGCAGGCGGGGGGGGGCGGAAACCTACGAGCAGTACTTC. This sequence joins TRBV4-2 and TRBJ2-7; 9 nucleotides match TRBD2. Germline CDR1 and CDR2: LGHNA and YNFKEQ. There are 15 residues in the CDR3. Trimming removed 6 bases from V and 2 bases from J; junction bases left unmatched: 8.

This rearrangement joins TRBV19 to TRBJ1-5; D might be TRBD1 (6 bases). V gave up 3 bases and J gave up 9 bases, with 15 bases separating them. CDR3 size: 14 residues. CDR1 and CDR2 (germline): LNHDA, SQIVND (reference sequence). The CDR3 nucleotides are TGTGCCAGTAGTATCCGGACAGCAGGTGGGCCCCAGCATTTT. Translated, it gives CASSIRTAGGPQHF.

The V and J genes are TRBV6-1 and TRBJ1-2; possibly TRBD1 for D (5 bases). Germline V gene lookup returns CDR1 MNHNS and CDR2 SASEGT. Trimming cost V 7 bases and J 4 bases, with 19 bases left between them. The CDR3 is made up of 15 amino acids. In nucleotides, the CDR3 is TGTGCCAGCACCGACCAGGGCGGCTCCAGCTATGGCTACACCTTC. It yields the protein CASTDQGGSSYGYTF.

This chain uses TRBV9 with TRBJ1-1; D uncertain. The V end lost 0 bases, the J end lost 2 bases, and 8 bases lay between the germline ends. The CDR3 totals 14 residues. Germline assignment: CDR1 SGDLS and CDR2 YYNGEE. The CDR3 sequence: CASSVGAGNTEAFF. In DNA form, the CDR3 reads TGTGCCAGCAGCGTAGGGGCGGGTAACACTGAAGCTTTCTTT.

This clone was recorded once. The chain carries TRBV10-3 and TRBJ2-2, with D possibly matching TRBD2 (5 bases). Trimming stripped 10 bases from V and 2 bases from J, with 17 bases between. Germline CDR1 ENHRY, CDR2 SYGVKD. CDR3 length equals 15 residues. DNA of the CDR3: TGTGCCACCCGTTGGGGTAGCGCCAACACCGGGGAGCTGTTTTTT. This translates into CATRWGSANTGELFF.

This clone was observed a handful of times. The gene calls are TRBV18 and TRBJ2-1, with D possibly being TRBD2 (6 bases). CDR1 KGHSH and CDR2 LQKENI come from the germline V gene. Deletions cut 4 bases from V and 3 bases from J, with 13 bases between. This CDR3 region has 15 residues. The CDR3: CASSRTISGYNEQFF. For the CDR3, the DNA is TGTGCCAGCTCACGGACTATCTCAGGCTACAATGAGCAGTTCTTC.

The J gene is TRBJ1-1, the V gene TRBV5-8, with TRBD1 as a possible D gene (5 bases). Germline loops: CDR1 SGHTS, CDR2 YDEGEE. Trimming removed 4 bases at V and 11 bases at J, with 15 bases between. The CDR3 is 12 residues long. This chain's CDR3 is CASSLSWDSAFF. The CDR3 DNA follows: TGTGCCAGCAGCCTAAGCTGGGACTCGGCTTTCTTT.

The rearrangement links TRBV21-1 to TRBJ1-2; the D call in the table, TRBD1, was not verified against the DNA. TRBV21-1 is flagged as a pseudogene. This CDR3 is 15 amino acids long. CDR3 coding DNA: TGTGCCAGCAGCACCACAGGGTCTTTTGGCTATGGCTACACCTTC. This encodes CASSTTGSFGYGYTF.

The chain is built from TRBV6-6 and TRBJ1-2; D remains ambiguous. V lost 4 bases and J 7 bases, leaving 16 bases between the germline ends. This CDR3 has 14 residues. Germline loops: CDR1 MNHNY, CDR2 SVGAGI (reference sequence). The CDR3 loop reads CASSSRGGWSGYTF. As DNA, the CDR3 is TGTGCCAGCAGTTCCCGGGGAGGTTGGAGTGGCTACACCTTC.

The chain carries TRBV5-6 and TRBJ2-7; 9 positions match TRBD2. From germline, CDR1 is SGHDT and CDR2 YYEEEE. Trimming removed 0 bases from V and 2 bases from J; junction bases left unmatched: 6. This CDR3 is 16 amino acids long. The CDR3 region is CASSLGSSGSTYEQYF. CDR3 sequence (DNA): TGTGCCAGCAGCTTGGGTAGTAGCGGGAGTACCTACGAGCAGTACTTC.

The sample holds a few counts of this clone. This sequence joins TRBV6-4 and TRBJ1-5, with a possible D match to TRBD1 (6 bases). Trimming left V 5 bases short and J 3 bases short, with 17 bases between. CDR1 MRHNA and CDR2 SNTAGT come from the germline V gene. The CDR3 loop spans 16 amino acids. The CDR3 sequence is CASSLPHRAFNQPQHF. Written as DNA, the CDR3 is TGTGCCAGCAGTCTCCCCCACAGGGCGTTCAATCAGCCCCAGCATTTT.

A few counts support this clone. The chain has TRBV5-4 and TRBJ1-1, with a weak D call TRBD1 (6 bases). The CDR3 totals 15 residues. From germline, CDR1 is SGHNT and CDR2 YYREEE (reference sequence). Trimming shortened V by 1 base and J by 4 bases, and 14 bases separated the two germline ends. In DNA form, the CDR3 reads TGTGCCAGCAGCTTGAGGGGGGGAGGGGGCACTGAAGCTTTCTTT. This gives the protein CASSLRGGGGTEAFF.

The chain joins TRBV19 to TRBJ1-5, with D unclear. This CDR3 contains 14 residues. Germline V gene sequence: CDR1 LNHDA, CDR2 SQIVND (reference sequence). Trimming left V 7 bases short and J 3 bases short, with 13 bases between. CDR3: CASMGGFFNQPQHF. DNA of the CDR3: TGTGCCAGTATGGGAGGGTTCTTCAATCAGCCCCAGCATTTT.

The chain carries TRBV18 and TRBJ1-1; D possibly corresponds to TRBD1 (6 bases). In germline, CDR1 is KGHSH, CDR2 LQKENI. V dropped 3 bases and J dropped 0 bases, with 20 bases sitting between them. The CDR3 covers 18 residues. CDR3 nucleotides: TGTGCCAGCTCACCCTCTTTTGGGACACCCGTCATGAACACTGAAGCTTTCTTT. This gives the protein CASSPSFGTPVMNTEAFF.

Note on this clone: The sample has other DNA sequences that encode this CDR3 too. This chain joins TRBV5-4 and TRBJ1-5; D unclear. CDR1 and CDR2 (germline): SGHNT, YYREEE (reference sequence). Trimming took 0 bases from V and 2 from J, leaving 3 bases between them. The CDR3 runs 13 residues. The CDR3 coding sequence is TGTGCCAGCAGCTTGGCCGGCAATCAGCCCCAGCATTTT. As protein: CASSLAGNQPQHF.

V usage is TRBV27 and J usage is TRBJ2-1; D call uncertain. Trimming left V 7 bases short and J 2 bases short, with 9 bases between. Germline V gene sequence: CDR1 MNHEY, CDR2 SMNVEV (reference sequence). This CDR3 region has 13 residues. CDR3 amino acids: CASNSGAYNEQFF. The CDR3 nucleotides read TGTGCCAGCAATTCTGGAGCCTACAATGAGCAGTTCTTC.